This note documents a single T cell receptor beta chain sequence. No antigen is known for it. This sample stems from a study of T cell responses to AZD1222 COVID-19 vaccine. General observations from the study: Spike-specific TCR breadth and depth grew following two AZD1222 doses. Unmutated regions of variants are reportedly targeted by nearly half of spike-specific TCRs. Only a handful of AZD1222 recipients, more than five in all, had baseline seropositivity. The span of vaccine-associated CD4 TCRs extended across spike, with dominance at 160-218 and 743-854.

Measured with immunoSEQ multiplex PCR; TCRdb has only the in-frame clones, and not every one. The table has under 130,000 clones, around 94% seen once; the top ten hold 2.2%. The sample here was peripheral blood, taken on day 0 of AZD1222 vaccination. The sequence derives from an adult in good health.

Here the CDR3 reads CASRDRDQAFF. CDR3 nucleotide sequence: TGTGCCAGCAGGGACCGGGACCAAGCTTTCTTT. The rearrangement uses TRBV25-1 and TRBJ1-1; D is perhaps TRBD1 (5 bases). Germline loops: CDR1 MGHDK, CDR2 SYGVNS. The CDR3 runs to 11 residues. Trimming pared 6 bases from V and 9 bases from J, leaving 11 bases between.